This T cell receptor beta chain was obtained from a study of a mutant IDH1 vaccine in newly diagnosed glioma. A word on this clone: Its target is unknown.

CDR1 and CDR2 (germline): SGHNT, YYREEE (reference sequence). This CDR3 is 13 amino acids long. V was shortened by 3 bases and J by 5 bases, with 9 bases between the two germline ends. The time point is: week 35, safety follow-up. In the vaccine, a single dose held 300 ug of the mutant IDH1 20-mer peptide, along with topical imiquimod. The table came from immunoSEQ multiplex PCR; TCRdb's copy has only in-frame clones and leaves some out. The top ten hold about 1.5% of the sample, which has approximately 43,000 clones, around 91% seen once. The receptor was isolated from a man aged 35 to 55 with glioma. The sequencing used PBMCs, collected from a glioma patient whose treatment included an IDH1 peptide vaccine. J is TRBJ2-1 and V is TRBV5-4, with D tentatively TRBD1 (6 bases). This CDR3 reads CASSWDTNNEQFF. In DNA, the CDR3 is TGTGCCAGCAGCTGGGACACTAACAATGAGCAGTTCTTC.